This is a list of T cell receptor beta chains from one sample in a study of blood T cell repertoires in COVID-19. Sequenced by immunoSEQ multiplex PCR; TCRdb stores in-frame clones only, minus some. The table records 140,000 to 150,000 clones, roughly 84% of them present only once. Sequenced: peripheral blood. These receptors all come from a human donor with acute or convalescent COVID-19. The donor label of this sample is uncertain. The CDR3 runs from the conserved cysteine through the conserved F or W. A D gene is named only where the DNA matches it firmly.

V gene	J gene	CDR3 length	D gene	CDR3 protein	CDR3 DNA
TRBV18	TRBJ2-3	12	.	CASSPPKPTQYF	TGTGCCAGCTCACCACCGAAGCCTACGCAGTATTTT
TRBV29-1	TRBJ1-3	13	TRBD1	CSATGGPGNTIYF	TGCAGCGCGACAGGGGGTCCCGGAAACACCATATATTTT
TRBV27	TRBJ2-3	15	.	CASSFSAGSTDTQYF	TGTGCCAGCAGTTTTTCGGCGGGAAGCACAGATACGCAGTATTTT
TRBV6-2/TRBV6-3	TRBJ2-1	12	.	CASSYSGWEQFF	TGTGCCAGCAGTTACTCGGGCTGGGAGCAGTTCTTC
TRBV6-5	TRBJ1-1	13	.	CASSFTKNTEAFF	TGTGCCAGCAGTTTCACAAAGAACACTGAAGCTTTCTTT
TRBV29-1	TRBJ2-5	12	TRBD2	CSVGGGEETQYF	TGCAGCGTTGGGGGGGGTGAAGAGACCCAGTACTTC
TRBV4-1	TRBJ1-4	18	TRBD1	CASSAPGQGRAVHEKLFF	TGCGCCAGCAGCGCGCCGGGACAGGGGAGGGCTGTGCATGAAAAACTGTTTTTT
TRBV28	TRBJ2-7	14	TRBD1	CASHAPQGTGEQYF	TGTGCCAGCCATGCCCCACAGGGGACGGGGGAGCAGTACTTC
TRBV3-1/TRBV3-2	TRBJ1-5	16	.	CASIWAEGLSNQPQHF	TGTGCCAGCATCTGGGCGGAGGGGCTTAGCAATCAGCCCCAGCATTTT
TRBV19	TRBJ1-5	15	TRBD1	CASRSTGQGNQPQHF	TGTGCCAGTAGATCGACGGGACAGGGCAATCAGCCCCAGCATTTT
TRBV9	TRBJ1-1	14	.	CASSVEGENTEAFF	TGTGCCAGCAGCGTAGAAGGAGAAAACACTGAAGCTTTCTTT